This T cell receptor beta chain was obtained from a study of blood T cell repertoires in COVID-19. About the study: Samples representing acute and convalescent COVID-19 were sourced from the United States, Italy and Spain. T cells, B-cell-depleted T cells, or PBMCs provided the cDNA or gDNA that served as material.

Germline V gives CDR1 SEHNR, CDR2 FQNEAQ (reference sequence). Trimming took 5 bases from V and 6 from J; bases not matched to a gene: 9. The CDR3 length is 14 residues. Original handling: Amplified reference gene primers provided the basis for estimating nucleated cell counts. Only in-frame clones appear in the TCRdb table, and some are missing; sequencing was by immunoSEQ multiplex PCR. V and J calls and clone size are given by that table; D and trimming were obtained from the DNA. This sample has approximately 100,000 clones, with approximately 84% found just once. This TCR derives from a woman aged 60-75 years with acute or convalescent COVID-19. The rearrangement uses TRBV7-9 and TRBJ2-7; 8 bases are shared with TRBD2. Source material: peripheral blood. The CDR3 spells CASSDSGSLGEQYF. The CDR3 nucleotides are TGTGCCAGCAGCGACAGCGGGAGTTTAGGCGAGCAGTACTTC.